This T cell receptor beta chain was profiled in a study of shared clonotypes between healthy human individuals (dated by TCRdb to 2019 to 2021). Regarding the complete study: Three men and two women, aged 18 to 49 years, made up the cohort. Each donor's leukapheresis produced roughly between roughly 0.85 and 9.5 billion PBMCs. To increase sequencing depth and limit assay-specific biases, different laboratories used diverse techniques to prepare libraries and sequence TCR repertoires. Blood TCR repertoires of about five healthy adults were deeply sequenced to estimate repertoire size and the extent of clonotype sharing between individuals. Per donor, three plates each were used for CD4 naive and CD4 memory, two for CD8 naive, and one for CD8 memory.

The table lists this clone with a count of one. Its antigen has not been determined. Qualities for individual bases were not recorded, and no much larger clone is one base off. TCR CDR3 regions were amplified from genomic DNA by multiplex PCR using the deep immunoSEQ assay. Genomic DNA extracted from each cell subset was distributed evenly over all wells of several immunoSEQ 96-well plates, and each plate served as one replicate. Each replicate PCR for sorted subsets received around 200 ng genomic DNA, equal to tens of thousands of T cell genomes. The purified libraries were quantified using a Qubit 3.0 fluorometer, sized with a Bioanalyzer 2100, and then quantified again using the KAPA Library Quantification kit. A separate single-read 150-cycle Illumina NextSeq 550 flow cell was used to sequence each immunoSEQ 96-well plate. For the original study's pipeline: Because only junctional sequences without quality scores were contained in the immunoSEQ output, filtering matching that applied to full-length reads could not be performed. Sequences were annotated with PyIR, a Python wrapper for IgBLAST v1.9, and V/J genes and CDR3 were assigned using IMGT germline references. Any read was removed if the V/J assignment was weak (E-value above 1e-6), the CDR3 was missing, or the read contained stop codons, out-of-frame junctions, or ambiguous translated residues. A V3J clonotype was defined by an identical inferred V gene, J gene, and CDR3 amino acid sequence. Percentage overlap between repertoires was computed as shared unique clonotypes divided by the size of the smaller repertoire. Repertoire richness was assessed with RTK rarefaction, the Chao1 estimator, and Recon v2.1 estimates of unobserved clonotypes. Generation probabilities for all TCRbeta clonotypes obtained by the gDNA method from a handful of donors were computed using OLGA. Held by TCRdb, this immuneACCESS table contains in-frame sequences only and omits some clones. Under half of the omission traces to an unresolved V gene where checked; the cause of the rest is unknown. That table furnishes V, J and clone size, whereas the DNA furnished D and trimming. This sample holds about 980,000 clones; less than 85% were observed only once. The leading ten clones occupy about 1.5% of the sample.

Study-level results and caveats: Naive subsets generally had larger estimated clonotype richness than memory subsets. Because the study included only a small number of donors, the genetic and exposure-history diversity represented was limited. Incomplete sequencing was indicated by rarefaction of sorted-subset datasets, despite the large sequencing depth. Higher generation probabilities were observed for clonotypes shared by all four sorted-subset donors than for non-shared clonotypes. Pairwise subsampling indicated that sequencing depth was expected to affect the degree of clonotype sharing among donors. About 4.5% of naive CD4, 3% to 4% of naive CD8, 2.3% of memory CD4, and 0.35% to 0.4% of memory CD8 clonotypes were shared across a few donors. Sampling was restricted to blood, and TCR repertoires in tissue are likely to differ from TCR repertoires in blood.

The donors were healthy, HIV-negative adults who had no recently reported acute infections or vaccinations. All donors were Caucasian adults living in Nashville, Tennessee, USA. Magnetic negative selection was used to enrich CD4+ T cells, after which naive cells were positively selected on CD45RA and the negative fraction became the memory subset. Blood was collected by leukapheresis, and PBMCs were isolated by Ficoll-Histopaque density gradient centrifugation and then cryopreserved in liquid nitrogen vapor phase. Purity and quantity of every magnetically sorted T cell population were checked by analytical flow cytometry. Each sorted fraction had its genomic DNA isolated and then quantified by UV absorbance on a Nanodrop 2000c. This receptor was obtained from a man aged 18 to 30 in good health. The specimen sequenced was memory CD4+ T cells sorted from blood. This specimen's cell subset or site label, interpreted: CD45RA-negative fraction.

The CDR3 region reads CASSQAPGGVGGENTEAFF. The DNA sequence is given as TGTGCCAGCAGCCAAGCCCCGGGGGGGGTAGGAGGGGAGAACACTGAAGCTTTCTTT. The chain is assembled from TRBV4-2 and TRBJ1-1; D gene: possibly TRBD1, on 5 matching bases. V is shortened by 1 base, J by 1 base, and the region joining them spans 22 bases. Per the germline V gene, LGHNA is the CDR1 and YNFKEQ is the CDR2. The CDR3, from cysteine to phenylalanine, totals 19 residues. Of all the DNA, just the CDR3 is kept, 57 bases in frame from base 1.